This T cell receptor beta chain was sequenced in a study of early T cells in non-severe SARS-CoV-2 infection. TCRdb fed the 5' RACE reads into MiXCR, producing one record per CDR3 protein. The sample yields approximately 65,000 distinct CDR3 sequences, roughly an eighth seen once. Trimming stripped 1 base from V and 8 bases from J, with 14 bases between. Germline V lookup: CDR1 SGHTA, CDR2 FQGNSA. There are 14 residues in the CDR3. This clonotype appeared many times. Sequenced input: whole blood. The chain joins TRBV7-2 to TRBJ1-1; D not resolved. This receptor was obtained from an adult who was a healthcare worker with PCR-confirmed SARS-CoV-2 infection or an uninfected control (not recorded which). The CDR3 region has the DNA TGTGCCAGCAGCTTAGACTACCAAAAGAGGGAAGCTTTCTTT. Translated: CASSLDYQKREAFF.